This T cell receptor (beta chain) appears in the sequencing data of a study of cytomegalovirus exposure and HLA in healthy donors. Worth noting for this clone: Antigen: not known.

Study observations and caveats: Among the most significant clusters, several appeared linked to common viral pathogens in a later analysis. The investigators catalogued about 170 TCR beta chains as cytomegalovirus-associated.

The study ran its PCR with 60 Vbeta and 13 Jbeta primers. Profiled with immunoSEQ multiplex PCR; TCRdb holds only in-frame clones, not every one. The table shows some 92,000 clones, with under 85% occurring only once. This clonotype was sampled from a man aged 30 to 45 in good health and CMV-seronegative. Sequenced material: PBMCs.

Here the CDR3 DNA reads TGCGCCAGCAGCTTGTCCGGGGATGGCTACACCTTC. Translated: CASSLSGDGYTF. V is TRBV5-1 and J is TRBJ1-2, with no clear D. The CDR3 has 12 amino acids. Per germline, CDR1 SGHRS and CDR2 YFSETQ. V lost 1 base and J lost 6, with 7 bases in between.